These 25 T cell receptor beta chains originate from one sample sequenced in a study of control samples from healthy donors and cancer patients (dated by TCRdb to the early 2020s). Library generation was performed with the immunoSEQ multiplex PCR assay. In its TCRdb copy, this immuneACCESS table keeps in-frame sequences only and misses some clones. Where compared with another copy, unresolved V genes explain less than half of these, and the others have no known cause. In all, the sample holds approximately 120,000 clones, and around 89% of those were seen once. Approximately 15% of the sample lies in the top ten. The sample consisted of blood. These receptors were obtained from a woman between 50 and 59 years old in good health.

This chain links TRBV11-2 with TRBJ2-5; no clear D gene. Trimming shortened V by 5 bases and J by 0 bases, and 13 bases separated the two germline ends. Germline assignment: CDR1 SGHAT and CDR2 FQNNGV. The length of the CDR3 is 15 residues. CDR3 nucleotide sequence: TGTGCCAGCAGCCCCGCCCCGGCCTACCAAGAGACCCAGTACTTC. The encoded protein is CASSPAPAYQETQYF. Filled out from reference TRBV11-2 and TRBJ2-5, the complete variable domain reads EAGVAQSPRYKIIEKRQSVAFWCNPISGHATLYWYQQILGQGPKLLIQFQNNGVVDDSQLPKDRFSAERLKGVDSTLKIQPAKLEDSAVYLCASSPAPAYQETQYFGPGTRLLVL.

The chain uses TRBV19 and TRBJ2-1; D is ambiguous. The CDR3 loop spans 11 amino acids. Trimming removed 6 bases at V and 3 bases at J, with 3 bases between. Germline V gene sequence: CDR1 LNHDA, CDR2 SQIVND (reference sequence). The CDR3 DNA reads as TGTGCCAGTAGAGTCTACAATGAGCAGTTCTTC. Translation gives CASRVYNEQFF.

J is TRBJ2-3 and V is TRBV21-1. TRBV21-1 corresponds to a pseudogene. The CDR3 is made up of 12 amino acids. CDR3 in amino acids: CASSWVSDTQYF. Written as DNA, the CDR3 is TGTGCCAGCAGCTGGGTTTCAGATACGCAGTATTTT.

This clone was seen just once. J is TRBJ2-2 and V is TRBV7-9; perhaps D is TRBD1 or TRBD2 (5 bases each). Looked up from germline, CDR1 is SEHNR and CDR2 is FQNEAQ (reference sequence). Trimming left V 0 bases short and J 1 base short, with 9 bases between. This CDR3 spans 16 amino acids. The CDR3 region has the DNA TGTGCCAGCAGCTTAGCGGGGACGGGGAACACCGGGGAGCTGTTTTTT. Translating gives CASSLAGTGNTGELFF.

V and J are TRBV30 and TRBJ2-3; 7 bases match TRBD2. This CDR3 is built from 15 residues. V lost 5 bases and J lost 1; bases outside the gene matches: 9. Germline assignment: CDR1 GTSNPN and CDR2 SVGIG (reference sequence). For the CDR3, the DNA is TGTGCCTGGGCGGATACTAGCGCGCGCACAGATACGCAGTATTTT. The encoded protein is CAWADTSARTDTQYF.

The chain recombines TRBV13 with TRBJ1-4; the D gene is possibly TRBD1 (6 bases). Germline-derived CDR1 and CDR2 are PRHDT and FYEKMQ (reference sequence). The V gene lost 5 bases and the J gene lost 8 bases, with 15 bases spanning the gap. This CDR3 contains 14 residues. CDR3 in amino acids: CASSPRGGGEKLFF. The CDR3 DNA follows: TGTGCCAGCAGCCCAAGGGGGGGAGGCGAAAAACTGTTTTTT.

The CDR3 sequence: CAWGQSSGNTIYF. In DNA form, the CDR3 reads TGTGCCTGGGGACAGAGCTCTGGAAACACCATATATTTT. The chain has TRBV30 and TRBJ1-3, with D possibly TRBD1 on 6 matching bases. Germline CDR1 is GTSNPN and CDR2 is SVGIG (reference sequence). Trimming removed 5 bases at V and 0 bases at J, with 8 bases between. This CDR3 is 13 amino acids long.

The rearrangement links TRBV30 to TRBJ2-7; no firm D call. Trimming stripped 3 bases from V and 2 bases from J, with 8 bases between. The CDR3 has 12 amino acids. Germline V gene data show CDR1 as GTSNPN and CDR2 as SVGIG (reference sequence). In DNA form, the CDR3 reads TGTGCCTGGAGGAGTAGTACCTACGAGCAGTACTTC. This translates into CAWRSSTYEQYF.

In DNA, the CDR3 is TGTGCCAGCTACCTCCGGGAGGGCTACAATGAGCAGTTCTTC. Translated, it gives CASYLREGYNEQFF. V usage is TRBV2 and J usage is TRBJ2-1; 8 bases map to TRBD2. The CDR3 is made up of 14 amino acids. CDR1 is SNHLY, CDR2 FYNNEI, per germline. V was pared by 8 bases and J by 3 bases, with 6 bases of the junction left unmatched.

The J gene is TRBJ1-5, the V gene TRBV4-3; D may be TRBD1 (5 bases). CDR3 size: 15 residues. The V end lost 1 base, the J end lost 3 bases, and 10 bases lay between the germline ends. Looked up from germline, CDR1 is LGHNA and CDR2 is YSLEER. In DNA form, the CDR3 reads TGCGCCAGCAGCCAAGGCAGGGCCCCCAATCAGCCCCAGCATTTT. Translation gives CASSQGRAPNQPQHF.

V and J are TRBV24-1 and TRBJ2-5; maybe TRBD1 (6 bases). The length of the CDR3 is 12 residues. CDR1 and CDR2 (germline): KGHDR, SFDVKD. Trimming took 9 bases from V and 2 from J, leaving 9 bases between them. This CDR3 is CATGGGQETQYF. Here the CDR3 DNA reads TGTGCCACCGGGGGCGGGCAAGAGACCCAGTACTTC.

The V and J genes are TRBV6-2 or TRBV6-3 and TRBJ2-7; D not certain. The CDR3 runs to 14 residues. Trimming stripped 0 bases from V and 1 base from J, with 7 bases between. Germline assignment: CDR1 MNHEY and CDR2 SVGEGT. The CDR3 loop is CASSYSTVSYEQYV. CDR3 DNA sequence: TGTGCCAGCAGTTACTCGACCGTTTCCTACGAGCAGTACGTC.

This clone has more than one count but fewer than ten. V and J are TRBV5-6 and TRBJ2-2; 8 nucleotides line up with TRBD1. Germline V gives CDR1 SGHDT, CDR2 YYEEEE. The CDR3 has 16 residues. J gave up 2 bases and V 3 bases, and 6 bases lay outside the gene matches. The CDR3 sequence: CASSSQGVPNTGELFF. CDR3 nucleotides: TGTGCCAGCAGCTCACAGGGGGTTCCTAACACCGGGGAGCTGTTTTTT. Combining the CDR3 with reference TRBV5-6 and TRBJ2-2 gives the whole variable domain DAGVTQSPTHLIKTRGQQVTLRCSPKSGHDTVSWYQQALGQGPQFIFQYYEEEERQRGNFPDRFSGHQFPNYSSELNVNALLLGDSALYLCASSSQGVPNTGELFFGEGSRLTVL.

The V and J genes are TRBV9 and TRBJ1-2; D gene ambiguous. The CDR3 runs 14 residues. Germline assignment: CDR1 SGDLS and CDR2 YYNGEE. The ends were cut back, 2 bases at V and 3 bases at J, with 11 bases in the middle. The CDR3 sequence: CASSVQESDYGYTF. In DNA form, the CDR3 reads TGTGCCAGCAGCGTTCAGGAATCCGACTATGGCTACACCTTC. The complete variable domain, with remaining parts taken from reference TRBV9 and TRBJ1-2, reads DSGVTQTPKHLITATGQRVTLRCSPRSGDLSVYWYQQSLDQGLQFLIQYYNGEERAKGNILERFSAQQFPDLHSELNLSSLELGDSALYFCASSVQESDYGYTFGSGTRLTVV.

The chain recombines TRBV9 with TRBJ1-5; D is perhaps TRBD1 (5 bases). Between the trimmed V and J ends, which lost 4 bases and 2 bases, there was a span of 13 bases. Germline V gives CDR1 SGDLS, CDR2 YYNGEE. CDR3 length equals 15 residues. CDR3 region: CASSHEDTGNQPQHF. CDR3 bases: TGTGCCAGCAGCCACGAGGACACGGGCAATCAGCCCCAGCATTTT.

This clone was detected only once. This rearrangement joins TRBV11-2 to TRBJ2-1; the match to TRBD2 covers 12 bases. After removal of 2 bases from V and 7 bases from J, the junction contained 9 bases not matched to a gene. The CDR3 has 17 amino acids. From germline, CDR1 is SGHAT and CDR2 FQNNGV. The CDR3 region has the DNA TGTGCCAGCAGCTTAAGGGGGCTAGCGGGAGGGAGGAATGAGCAGTTCTTC. This sequence encodes CASSLRGLAGGRNEQFF. Full variable domain (rest looked up from reference TRBV11-2 and TRBJ2-1): EAGVAQSPRYKIIEKRQSVAFWCNPISGHATLYWYQQILGQGPKLLIQFQNNGVVDDSQLPKDRFSAERLKGVDSTLKIQPAKLEDSAVYLCASSLRGLAGGRNEQFFGPGTRLTVL.

The chain has TRBV24-1 and TRBJ1-1, with a possible D match to TRBD1 (6 bases). V lost 7 bases and J 6 bases, leaving 14 bases between the germline ends. The CDR3 runs 13 residues. The germline CDR1 and CDR2 sequences are KGHDR and SFDVKD. CDR3 amino acids: CATREGGAAEAFF. Written as DNA, the CDR3 is TGTGCCACCAGAGAGGGGGGGGCGGCTGAAGCTTTCTTT.

This clone has only one observation. In nucleotides, the CDR3 is TGTGCCAGCAGCCACCAGGGGGGGGCTGACAATCAGCCCCAGCATTTT. Translation: CASSHQGGADNQPQHF. V gene TRBV7-9 combines with J gene TRBJ1-5, with 7 positions matching TRBD1. The CDR3 contains 16 residues. Germline assignment: CDR1 SEHNR and CDR2 FQNEAQ (reference sequence). J lost 3 bases, V lost 5 bases, and 10 bases had no gene match.

This clone came up a few times. The CDR3 here is CASRAGTGIIGGYTF. The CDR3 bases are TGTGCCAGCAGGGCCGGGACAGGGATAATTGGCGGCTACACCTTC. This sequence joins TRBV6-5 and TRBJ1-2, with 9 bases matching TRBD1. V dropped 6 bases and J dropped 8; count of bases not matched to a gene: 13. There are 15 residues in the CDR3. In germline, CDR1 is MNHEY, CDR2 SVGAGI.

The gene calls are TRBV19 and TRBJ2-2; D is unresolved. The length of the CDR3 is 14 residues. Germline values: CDR1 LNHDA, CDR2 SQIVND (reference sequence). The V and J ends lost 9 bases and 3 bases respectively, with 14 bases between them. The CDR3 loop is CASVPGLHTGELFF. CDR3 nucleotides: TGTGCCAGCGTCCCCGGGCTCCACACCGGGGAGCTGTTTTTT.

This chain links TRBV29-1 with TRBJ2-3; TRBD2 aligns across 12 bases. V was clipped by 5 bases and J by 8 bases; unmatched bases: 8. In germline, CDR1 is SQVTM, CDR2 ANQGSEA. This CDR3 spans 14 amino acids. In DNA form, the CDR3 reads TGCAGCGTTACATCTAGCGGGGGGGCGGGTACGCAGTATTTT. This gives the protein CSVTSSGGAGTQYF.

This clone was observed a handful of times. In DNA, the CDR3 is TGTGCCAGCAGCTTCAGGGACTTCACAGATACGCAGTATTTT. Translated, it gives CASSFRDFTDTQYF. This chain joins TRBV7-2 and TRBJ2-3; D may be TRBD2 (6 bases). Germline-derived CDR1 and CDR2 are SGHTA and FQGNSA. This CDR3 has 14 residues. Trimming left V 3 bases short and J 2 bases short, with 9 bases between.

The chain recombines TRBV6-6 with TRBJ1-6; D unclear. V was cut by 3 bases and J by 9 bases, with 9 bases left in between. The germline V gene has CDR1 MNHNY and CDR2 SVGAGI (reference sequence). The length of the CDR3 is 13 residues. CDR3 region: CASSYFVTSPLHF. The CDR3 DNA reads TGTGCCAGCAGTTATTTCGTGACTTCACCCCTCCACTTT.

The gene calls are TRBV5-4 and TRBJ2-5, with D possibly being TRBD2 (6 bases). The length of the CDR3 is 14 residues. Trimming took 3 bases from V and 2 from J, leaving 11 bases between them. Germline-derived CDR1 and CDR2 are SGHNT and YYREEE (reference sequence). The CDR3 DNA reads as TGTGCCAGCAGCTCCGGGACTCAACAAGAGACCCAGTACTTC. Its protein is CASSSGTQQETQYF.

The J gene is TRBJ1-1, the V gene TRBV7-3; D might be TRBD1 (6 bases). There are 13 residues in the CDR3. Trimming removed 4 bases at V and 3 bases at J, with 9 bases between. Germline V gene sequence: CDR1 SGHTA, CDR2 FQGTGA. The CDR3: CASSWGLDTEAFF. In DNA form, the CDR3 reads TGTGCCAGCAGCTGGGGGCTAGACACTGAAGCTTTCTTT.